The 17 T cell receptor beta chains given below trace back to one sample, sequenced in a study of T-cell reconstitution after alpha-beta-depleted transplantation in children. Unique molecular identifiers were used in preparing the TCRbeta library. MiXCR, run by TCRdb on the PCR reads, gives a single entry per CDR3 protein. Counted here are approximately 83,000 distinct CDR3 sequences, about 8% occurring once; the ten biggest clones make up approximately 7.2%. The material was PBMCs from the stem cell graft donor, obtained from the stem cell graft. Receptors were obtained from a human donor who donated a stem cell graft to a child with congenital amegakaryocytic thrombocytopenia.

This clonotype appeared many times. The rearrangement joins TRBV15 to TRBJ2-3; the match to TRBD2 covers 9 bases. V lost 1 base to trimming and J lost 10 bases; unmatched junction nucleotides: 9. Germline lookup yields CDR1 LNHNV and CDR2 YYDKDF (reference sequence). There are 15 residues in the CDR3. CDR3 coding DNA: TGTGCCACCAGCAGAGGATTCAGCGGGGGGACATCGCAGTATTTT. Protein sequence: CATSRGFSGGTSQYF.

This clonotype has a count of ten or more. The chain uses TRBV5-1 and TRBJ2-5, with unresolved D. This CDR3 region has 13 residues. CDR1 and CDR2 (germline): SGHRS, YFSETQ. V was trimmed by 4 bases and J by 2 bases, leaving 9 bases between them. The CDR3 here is CASSMQEQETQYF. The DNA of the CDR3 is TGCGCCAGCAGCATGCAGGAACAAGAGACCCAGTACTTC.

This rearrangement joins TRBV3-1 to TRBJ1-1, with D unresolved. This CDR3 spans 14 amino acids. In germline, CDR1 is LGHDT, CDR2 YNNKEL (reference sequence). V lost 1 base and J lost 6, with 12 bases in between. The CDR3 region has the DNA TGTGCCAGCAGCCAAGGGGCGGGAAGCGCTGAAGCTTTCTTT. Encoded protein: CASSQGAGSAEAFF. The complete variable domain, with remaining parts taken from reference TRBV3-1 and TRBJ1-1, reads DTAVSQTPKYLVTQMGNDKSIKCEQNLGHDTMYWYKQDSKKFLKIMFSYNNKELIINETVPNRFSPKSPDKAHLNLHINSLELGDSAVYFCASSQGAGSAEAFFGQGTRLTVV.

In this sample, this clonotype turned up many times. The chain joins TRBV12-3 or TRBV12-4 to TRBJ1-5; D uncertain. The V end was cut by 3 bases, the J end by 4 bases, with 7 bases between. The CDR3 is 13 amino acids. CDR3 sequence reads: CASSFGRNQPQHF. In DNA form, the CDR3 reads TGTGCCAGCAGTTTCGGCCGTAATCAGCCCCAGCATTTT.

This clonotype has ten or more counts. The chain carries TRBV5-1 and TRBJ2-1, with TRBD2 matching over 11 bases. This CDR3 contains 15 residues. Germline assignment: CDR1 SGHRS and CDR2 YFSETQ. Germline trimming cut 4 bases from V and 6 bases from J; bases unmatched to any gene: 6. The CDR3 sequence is CASSLLAGELNEQFF. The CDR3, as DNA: TGCGCCAGCAGCCTACTAGCGGGGGAACTCAATGAGCAGTTCTTC.

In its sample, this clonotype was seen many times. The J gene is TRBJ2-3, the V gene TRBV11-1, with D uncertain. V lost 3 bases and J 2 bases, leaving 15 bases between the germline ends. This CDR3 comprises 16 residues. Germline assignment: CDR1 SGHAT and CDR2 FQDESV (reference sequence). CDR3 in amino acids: CASSFGTGGNTDTQYF. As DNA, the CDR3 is TGTGCCAGCAGCTTCGGTACCGGCGGTAACACAGATACGCAGTATTTT.

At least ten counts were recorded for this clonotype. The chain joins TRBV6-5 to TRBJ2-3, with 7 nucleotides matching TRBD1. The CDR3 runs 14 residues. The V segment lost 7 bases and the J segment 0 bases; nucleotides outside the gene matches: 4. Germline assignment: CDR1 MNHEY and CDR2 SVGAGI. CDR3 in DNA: TGTGCCAGCAACCCGACAGGGAGCACAGATACGCAGTATTTT. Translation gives CASNPTGSTDTQYF.

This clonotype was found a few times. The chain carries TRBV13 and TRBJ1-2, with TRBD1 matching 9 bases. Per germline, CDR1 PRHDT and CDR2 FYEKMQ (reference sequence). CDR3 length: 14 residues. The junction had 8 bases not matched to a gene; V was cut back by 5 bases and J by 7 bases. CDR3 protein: CASSPPGQGGGYTF. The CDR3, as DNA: TGTGCCAGCAGCCCCCCGGGACAGGGCGGTGGCTACACCTTC.

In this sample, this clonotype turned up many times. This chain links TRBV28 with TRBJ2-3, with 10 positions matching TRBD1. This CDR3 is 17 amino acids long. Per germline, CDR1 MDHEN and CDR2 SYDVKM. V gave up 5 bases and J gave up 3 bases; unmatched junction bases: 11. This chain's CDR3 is CASSRYAGTGVTDTQYF. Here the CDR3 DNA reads TGTGCCAGCAGTCGGTACGCCGGGACAGGGGTGACAGATACGCAGTATTTT.

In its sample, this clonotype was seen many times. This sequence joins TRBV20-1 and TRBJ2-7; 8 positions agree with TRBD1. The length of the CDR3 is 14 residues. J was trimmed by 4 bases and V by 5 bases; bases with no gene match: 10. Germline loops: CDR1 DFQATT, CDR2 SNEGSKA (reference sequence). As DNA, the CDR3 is TGCAGTGCTGGGGACGGGACAGGTATTTACGAGCAGTACTTC. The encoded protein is CSAGDGTGIYEQYF.

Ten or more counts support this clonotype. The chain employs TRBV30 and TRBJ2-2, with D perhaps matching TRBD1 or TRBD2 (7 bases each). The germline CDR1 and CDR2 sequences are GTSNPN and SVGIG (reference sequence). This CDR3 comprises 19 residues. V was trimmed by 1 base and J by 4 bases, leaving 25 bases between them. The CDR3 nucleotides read TGTGCCTGGAGTGAACCACCCCGAGGGAGGGGGCATTTCACCGGGGAGCTGTTTTTT. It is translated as CAWSEPPRGRGHFTGELFF.

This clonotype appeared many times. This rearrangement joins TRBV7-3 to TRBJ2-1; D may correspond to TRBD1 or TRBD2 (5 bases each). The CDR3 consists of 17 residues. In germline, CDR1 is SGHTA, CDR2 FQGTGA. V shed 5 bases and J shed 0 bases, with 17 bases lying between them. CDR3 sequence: CASSREKGRSSYNEQFF. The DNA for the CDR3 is TGTGCCAGCAGCCGGGAAAAGGGGAGAAGCTCCTACAATGAGCAGTTCTTC.

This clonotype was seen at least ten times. This chain's CDR3 is CASSPDKGTIQPQHF. CDR3 nucleotides: TGTGCCAGCTCACCAGATAAAGGGACAATACAGCCCCAGCATTTT. The chain is built from TRBV18 and TRBJ1-5; D possibly corresponds to TRBD1 (6 bases). The CDR3 covers 15 residues. The ends were cut back, 2 bases at V and 7 bases at J, with 15 bases in the middle. Germline CDR1 is KGHSH and CDR2 is LQKENI. Together with reference TRBV18 and TRBJ1-5, the CDR3 gives the full variable domain: NAGVMQNPRHLVRRRGQEARLRCSPMKGHSHVYWYRQLPEEGLKFMVYLQKENIIDESGMPKERFSAEFPKEGPSILRIQQVVRGDSAAYFCASSPDKGTIQPQHFGDGTRLSIL.

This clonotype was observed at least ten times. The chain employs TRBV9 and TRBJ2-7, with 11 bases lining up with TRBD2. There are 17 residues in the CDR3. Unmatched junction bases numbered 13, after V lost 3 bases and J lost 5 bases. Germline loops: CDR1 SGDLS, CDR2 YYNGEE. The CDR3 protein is CASSAQPLAGGGDEQYF. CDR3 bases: TGTGCCAGCAGCGCCCAGCCGCTAGCGGGAGGAGGTGACGAGCAGTACTTC.

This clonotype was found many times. In nucleotides, the CDR3 is TGTGCCAGCAGTGAACTTGAGAGACGGAACTACGAGCAGTACTTC. Its translation: CASSELERRNYEQYF. This chain joins TRBV25-1 and TRBJ2-7; no reliable D call. Between the trimmed V and J ends, which lost 2 bases and 3 bases, there was a span of 14 bases. Germline loops: CDR1 MGHDK, CDR2 SYGVNS. This CDR3 has 15 amino acids.

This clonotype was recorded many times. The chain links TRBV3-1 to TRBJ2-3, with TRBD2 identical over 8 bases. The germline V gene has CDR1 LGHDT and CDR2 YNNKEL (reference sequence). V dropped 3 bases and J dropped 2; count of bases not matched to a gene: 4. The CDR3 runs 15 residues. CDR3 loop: CASSQRGAHTDTQYF. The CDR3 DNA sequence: TGTGCCAGCAGCCAGCGGGGGGCGCACACAGATACGCAGTATTTT.

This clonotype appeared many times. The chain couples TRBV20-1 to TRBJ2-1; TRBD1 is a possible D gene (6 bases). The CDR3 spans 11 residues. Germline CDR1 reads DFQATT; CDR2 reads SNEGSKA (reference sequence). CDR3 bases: TGCAGGACCGCCAGGGGCAATGAGCAGTTCTTC. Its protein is CRTARGNEQFF.